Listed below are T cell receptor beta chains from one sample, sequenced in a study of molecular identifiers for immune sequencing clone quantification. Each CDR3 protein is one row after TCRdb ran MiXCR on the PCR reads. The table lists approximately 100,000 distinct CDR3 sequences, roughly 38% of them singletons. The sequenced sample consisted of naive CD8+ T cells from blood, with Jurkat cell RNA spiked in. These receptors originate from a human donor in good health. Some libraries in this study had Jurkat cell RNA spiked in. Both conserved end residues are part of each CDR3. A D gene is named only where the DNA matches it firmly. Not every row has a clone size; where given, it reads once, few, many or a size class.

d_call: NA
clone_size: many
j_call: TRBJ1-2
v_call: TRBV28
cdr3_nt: TGTGCCAGCAGTGCCAACAGGGAGGGGGATAACTATGGCTACACCTTC
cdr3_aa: CASSANREGDNYGYTF

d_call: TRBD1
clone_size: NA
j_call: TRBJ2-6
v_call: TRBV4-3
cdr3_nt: TGCGCCAGCAGCCAATATACAGGGGGCGTTAGGGCCAACGTCCTGACTTTC
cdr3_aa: CASSQYTGGVRANVLTF

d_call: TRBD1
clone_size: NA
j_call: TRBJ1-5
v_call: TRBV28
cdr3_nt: TGTGCCAGCAGTCGGACAGGGTCAAATAGCAATCAGCCCCAGCATTTT
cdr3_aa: CASSRTGSNSNQPQHF

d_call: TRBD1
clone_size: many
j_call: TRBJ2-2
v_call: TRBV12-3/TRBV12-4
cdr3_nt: TGTGCCAGCGACATACAGGGGACCGGGGAGCTGTTTTTT
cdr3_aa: CASDIQGTGELFF

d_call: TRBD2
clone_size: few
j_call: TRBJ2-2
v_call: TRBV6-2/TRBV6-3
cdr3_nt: TGTGCCAGCAGTTACTCGACACTAGCGGGAGAAACCGGGGAGCTGTTTTTT
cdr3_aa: CASSYSTLAGETGELFF

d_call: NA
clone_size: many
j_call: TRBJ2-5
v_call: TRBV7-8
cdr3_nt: TGTGCCAGCAGCTTAATTCAGCTTCAAGAGACCCAGTACTTC
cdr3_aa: CASSLIQLQETQYF

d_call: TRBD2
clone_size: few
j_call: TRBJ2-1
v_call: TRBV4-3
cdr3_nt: TGCGCCAGCAGCCAAGAACTTGGCGGGAGGGCAAGTGAGCAGTTCTTC
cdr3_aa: CASSQELGGRASEQFF

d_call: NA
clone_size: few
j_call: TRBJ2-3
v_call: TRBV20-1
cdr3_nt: TGCAGTGCTTGGGACTGGGACAGCACAGATACGCAGTATTTT
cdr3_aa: CSAWDWDSTDTQYF

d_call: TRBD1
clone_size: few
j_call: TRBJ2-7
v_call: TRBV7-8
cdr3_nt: TGTGCCAGCAGCCACCGGGACAGGGTGGGAGAGCAGTACTTC
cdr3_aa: CASSHRDRVGEQYF

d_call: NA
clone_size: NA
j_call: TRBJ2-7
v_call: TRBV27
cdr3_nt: TGTGCCAGCAGTTCCCTAGGCGAGCAGTACTTC
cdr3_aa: CASSSLGEQYF

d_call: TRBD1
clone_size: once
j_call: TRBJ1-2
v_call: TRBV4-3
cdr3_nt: TGCGCCAGCAGCCAAGACAGGGGGAATGGCTACACCTTC
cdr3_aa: CASSQDRGNGYTF

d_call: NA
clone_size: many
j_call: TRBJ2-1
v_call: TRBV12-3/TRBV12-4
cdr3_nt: TGTGCCAGCAGTTACACCACAATTAGCTATGAGCAGTTCTTC
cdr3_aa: CASSYTTISYEQFF

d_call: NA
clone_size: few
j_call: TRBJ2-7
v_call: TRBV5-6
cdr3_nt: TGTGCCAGCAGCTTGGGGCAGATAATATACGAGCAGTACTTC
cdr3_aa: CASSLGQIIYEQYF

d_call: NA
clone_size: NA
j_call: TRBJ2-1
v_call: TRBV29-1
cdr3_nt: TGCAGCGCTTACTCGGGTGAGCAGTTCTTC
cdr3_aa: CSAYSGEQFF

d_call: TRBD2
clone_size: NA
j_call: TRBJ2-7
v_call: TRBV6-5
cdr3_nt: TGTGCCAGCGGCCAGGGAACTAGCGGGATTTACGAGCAGTACTTC
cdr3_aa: CASGQGTSGIYEQYF

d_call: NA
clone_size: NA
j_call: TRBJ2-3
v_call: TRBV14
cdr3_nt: TGTGCCAGCAGCCAAGATCAGGAGGGGGGGGGGTTTCCCCCCACAGATACGCAGTATTTT
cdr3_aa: CASSQDQEGGGFPPTDTQYF

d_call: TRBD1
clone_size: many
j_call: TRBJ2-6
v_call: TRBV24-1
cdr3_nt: TGTGCCACCAGTGATTGGGGACAGTCTGGGGCCAACGTCCTGACTTTC
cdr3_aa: CATSDWGQSGANVLTF

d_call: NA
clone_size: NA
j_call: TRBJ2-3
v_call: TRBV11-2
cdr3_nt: TGTGCCAGCAGCTTGCTGACGTCTACTAGCACAGATACGCAGTATTTT
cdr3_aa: CASSLLTSTSTDTQYF

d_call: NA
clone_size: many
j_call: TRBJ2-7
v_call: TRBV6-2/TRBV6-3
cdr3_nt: TGTGCCAGCACCGGGTCCTACGAGCAGTACTTC
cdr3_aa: CASTGSYEQYF

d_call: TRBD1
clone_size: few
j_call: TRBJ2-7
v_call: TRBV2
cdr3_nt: TGTGCCAGCAGTGAACTCCGGGACAGGGCTTGGGAGCAGTACTTC
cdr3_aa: CASSELRDRAWEQYF

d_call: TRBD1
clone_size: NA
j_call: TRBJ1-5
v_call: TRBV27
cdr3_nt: TGTGCCGGCAGTCCTCAGGGGGCAAGCAATCAGCCCCAGCATTTT
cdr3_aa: CAGSPQGASNQPQHF

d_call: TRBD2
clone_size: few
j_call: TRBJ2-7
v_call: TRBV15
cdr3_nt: TGTGCCACCAGGGCTAGCGGGAGTTACGAGCAGTACTTC
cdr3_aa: CATRASGSYEQYF

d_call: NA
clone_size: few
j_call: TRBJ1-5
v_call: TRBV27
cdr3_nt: TGTGCCAGCAGTTTAGGTGGCACTAATTATCAGCCCCAGCATTTT
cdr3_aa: CASSLGGTNYQPQHF

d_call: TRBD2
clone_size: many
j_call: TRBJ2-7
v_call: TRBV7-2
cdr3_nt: TGTGCCAGCAGCTTGGTGGCGGGAGGGTCCTACGAGCAGTACTTC
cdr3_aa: CASSLVAGGSYEQYF

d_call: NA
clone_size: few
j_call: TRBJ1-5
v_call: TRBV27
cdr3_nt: TGTGCCAGCAGTTTAACGGGAGAAAGCAATCAGCCCCAGCATTTT
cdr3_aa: CASSLTGESNQPQHF

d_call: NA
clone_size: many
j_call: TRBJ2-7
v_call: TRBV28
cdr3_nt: TGTGCCAGCGGCCTCCACGAGCAGTACTTC
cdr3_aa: CASGLHEQYF

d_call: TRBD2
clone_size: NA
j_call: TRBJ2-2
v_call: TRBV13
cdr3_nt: TGTGCCAGCAGCTTAGATGGAGCGGGAGTGCTCGGGGAGCTGTTTTTT
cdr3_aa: CASSLDGAGVLGELFF

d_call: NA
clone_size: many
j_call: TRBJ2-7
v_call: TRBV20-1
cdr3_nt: TGCAGTGCTTGGGAGGTGGACCTGGGCGAGCAGTACTTC
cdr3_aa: CSAWEVDLGEQYF

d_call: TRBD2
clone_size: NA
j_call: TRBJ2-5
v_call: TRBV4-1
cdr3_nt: TGCGCCAGCAGCCAGGCGGGAGTGGAGACCCAGTACTTC
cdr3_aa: CASSQAGVETQYF

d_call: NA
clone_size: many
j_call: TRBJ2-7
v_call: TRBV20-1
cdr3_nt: TGCAGTGCTAGCTACGAGCAGTACTTC
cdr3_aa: CSASYEQYF

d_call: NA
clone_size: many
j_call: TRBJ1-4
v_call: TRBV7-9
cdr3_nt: TGTGCCAGCAGCTTAGAGGGATCCAAACTGTTTTTT
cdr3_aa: CASSLEGSKLFF

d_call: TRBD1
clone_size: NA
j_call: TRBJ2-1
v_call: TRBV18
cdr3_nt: TGTGCCAGCTCACCCGAGGACAGGAATGAGCAGGTCTTC
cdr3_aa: CASSPEDRNEQVF

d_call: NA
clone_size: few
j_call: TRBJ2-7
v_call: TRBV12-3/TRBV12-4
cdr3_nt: TGTGCCAGCAGTTTCGGCAACAACGAGCAGTACTTC
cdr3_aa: CASSFGNNEQYF

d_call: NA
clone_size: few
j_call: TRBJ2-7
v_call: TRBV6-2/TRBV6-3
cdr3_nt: TGTGCCAGCAGTACTACCCACGAGCAGTACTTC
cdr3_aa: CASSTTHEQYF

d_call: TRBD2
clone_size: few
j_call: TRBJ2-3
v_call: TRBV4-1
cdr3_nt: TGCGCCAGCAGCCAAGATAACGGCGGGAGCGGAGATACGCAGTATTTT
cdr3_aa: CASSQDNGGSGDTQYF

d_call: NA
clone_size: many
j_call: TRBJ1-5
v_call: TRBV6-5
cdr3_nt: TGTGCCAGCAGTTACGATATACATCAGCCCCAGCATTTT
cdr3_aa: CASSYDIHQPQHF

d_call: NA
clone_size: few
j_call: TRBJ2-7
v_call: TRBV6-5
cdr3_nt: TGTGCCAGCAGTTACTCATCCGGAGAAACCTACGAGCAGTACTTC
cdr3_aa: CASSYSSGETYEQYF

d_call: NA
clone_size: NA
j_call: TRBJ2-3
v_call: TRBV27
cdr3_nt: TGTGCCAGCAGTTTATCCCTTATCACAGATACGCAGTATTTT
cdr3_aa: CASSLSLITDTQYF

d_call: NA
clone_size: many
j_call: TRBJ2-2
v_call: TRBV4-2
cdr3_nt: TGTGCCAGCAGCCTTCATGCCCTCACCGGGGAGCTGTTTTTT
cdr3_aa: CASSLHALTGELFF

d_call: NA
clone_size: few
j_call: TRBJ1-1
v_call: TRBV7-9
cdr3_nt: TGTGCCAGCAGCCCCACCAGGACTGGCACTGAAGCTTTCTTT
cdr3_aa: CASSPTRTGTEAFF

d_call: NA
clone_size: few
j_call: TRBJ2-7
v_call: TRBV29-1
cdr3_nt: TGCAGCGTTAGGCCGGGCAACGAGCAGTACTTC
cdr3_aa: CSVRPGNEQYF

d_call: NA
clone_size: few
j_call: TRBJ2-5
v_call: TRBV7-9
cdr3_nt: TGTGCCAGCAGCTTAGGAGATGGTCCGGGCGAGACCCAGTACTTC
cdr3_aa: CASSLGDGPGETQYF

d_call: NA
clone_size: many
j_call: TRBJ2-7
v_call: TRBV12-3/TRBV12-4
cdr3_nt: TGTGCCAGCAGCTTAGACAGCTACGAGCAGTACTTC
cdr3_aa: CASSLDSYEQYF

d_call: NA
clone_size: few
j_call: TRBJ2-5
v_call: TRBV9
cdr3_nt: TGTGCCAGCAGCCTTGACAGCTACCAAGAGACCCAGTACTTC
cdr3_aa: CASSLDSYQETQYF

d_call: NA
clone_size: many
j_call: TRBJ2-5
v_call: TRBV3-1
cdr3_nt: TGTGCCAGCAGCCAATGGATAGGGGGGCAAGAGACCCAGTACTTC
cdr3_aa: CASSQWIGGQETQYF

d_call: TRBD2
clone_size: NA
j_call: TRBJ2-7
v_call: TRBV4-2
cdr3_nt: TGTGCCAGCAGCCGTAGACTAGCGTCCTACGAGCAGTACTTC
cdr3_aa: CASSRRLASYEQYF

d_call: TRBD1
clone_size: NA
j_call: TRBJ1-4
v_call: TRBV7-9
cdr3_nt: TGTGCCAGCAGCCACCGGGACAGGGATGAAAAACTGTTTTTT
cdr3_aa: CASSHRDRDEKLFF

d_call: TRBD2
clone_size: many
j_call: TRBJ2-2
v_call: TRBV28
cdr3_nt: TGTGCCAGCAGAGAACGCCTAGCGGGATTCTCCGGGGAGCTGTTTTTT
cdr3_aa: CASRERLAGFSGELFF

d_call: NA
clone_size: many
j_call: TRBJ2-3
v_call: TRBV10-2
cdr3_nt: TGCGCCAGCAGTGACGGCAGGGGGGCAGGTACGCAGTATTTT
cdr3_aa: CASSDGRGAGTQYF

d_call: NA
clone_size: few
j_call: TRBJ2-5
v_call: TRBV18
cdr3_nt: TGTGCCAGCTCACCAGAGGGATTGGGCCAAGAGACCCAGTACTTC
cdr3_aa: CASSPEGLGQETQYF

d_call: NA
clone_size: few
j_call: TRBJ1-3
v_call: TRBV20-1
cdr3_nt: TGCAGTGCGCGAAACGAAGTTGGAAACACCATATATTTT
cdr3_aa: CSARNEVGNTIYF

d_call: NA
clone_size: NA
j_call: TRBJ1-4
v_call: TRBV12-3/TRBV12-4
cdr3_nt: TGTGCCAGCAGTCAAACTTCCTGGGAAAAACTGTTTTTT
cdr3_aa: CASSQTSWEKLFF

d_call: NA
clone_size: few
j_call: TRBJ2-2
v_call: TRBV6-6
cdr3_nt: TGTGCCAGCAGTTACCCTGGGGGGGCCGCCTTATTGGCCGGGGAGCTGTTTTTT
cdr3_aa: CASSYPGGAALLAGELFF

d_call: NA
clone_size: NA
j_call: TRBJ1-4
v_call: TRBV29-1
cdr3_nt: TGCAGCGGGACTTTGGACGGGGGCCAGGCCCTTTTT
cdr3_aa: CSGTLDGGQALF

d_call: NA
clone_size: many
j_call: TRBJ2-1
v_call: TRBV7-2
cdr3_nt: TGTGCCAGCAGCTTAGGGATAGACTCCAATGAGCAGTTCTTC
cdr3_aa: CASSLGIDSNEQFF